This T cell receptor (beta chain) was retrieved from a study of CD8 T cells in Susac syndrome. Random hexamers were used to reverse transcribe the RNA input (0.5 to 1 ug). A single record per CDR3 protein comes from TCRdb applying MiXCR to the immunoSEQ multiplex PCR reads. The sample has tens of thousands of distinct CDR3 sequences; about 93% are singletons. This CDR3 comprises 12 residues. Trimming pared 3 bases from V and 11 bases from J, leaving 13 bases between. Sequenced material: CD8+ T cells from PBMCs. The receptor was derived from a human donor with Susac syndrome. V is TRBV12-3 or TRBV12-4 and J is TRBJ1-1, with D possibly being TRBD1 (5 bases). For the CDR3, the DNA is TGTGCCAGCAGTTTTGAGGGGCGCGGGGCTTTCTTT. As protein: CASSFEGRGAFF.